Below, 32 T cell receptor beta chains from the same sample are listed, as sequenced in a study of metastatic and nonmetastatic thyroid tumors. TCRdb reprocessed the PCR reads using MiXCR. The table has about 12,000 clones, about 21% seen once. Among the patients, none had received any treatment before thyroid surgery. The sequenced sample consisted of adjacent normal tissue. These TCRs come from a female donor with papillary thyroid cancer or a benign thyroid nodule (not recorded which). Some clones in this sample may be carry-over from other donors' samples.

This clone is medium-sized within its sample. CDR3 sequence: CASSEALPGTGNTIYF. CDR3 bases: TGTGCCAGCAGTGAAGCGCTTCCAGGGACTGGAAACACCATATATTTT. V and J are TRBV2 and TRBJ1-3; possible D gene TRBD1, 5 bases. Trimming cost V 0 bases and J 2 bases, with 11 bases left between them. The CDR3 is made up of 16 amino acids. Germline CDR1 is SNHLY and CDR2 is FYNNEI.

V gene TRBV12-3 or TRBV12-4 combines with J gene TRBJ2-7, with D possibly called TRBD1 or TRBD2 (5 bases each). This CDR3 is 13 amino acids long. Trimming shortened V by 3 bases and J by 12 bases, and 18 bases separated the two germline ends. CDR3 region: CASSFSVGTAGYF. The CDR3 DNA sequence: TGTGCCAGCAGTTTTTCTGTAGGGACCGCGGGGTACTTC.

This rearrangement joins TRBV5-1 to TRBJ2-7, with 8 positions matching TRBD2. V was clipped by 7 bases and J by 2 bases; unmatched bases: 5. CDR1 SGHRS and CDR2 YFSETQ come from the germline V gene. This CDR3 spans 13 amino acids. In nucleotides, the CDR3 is TGCGCCAGCTCGGGAGGGGCCCCCTACGAGCAGTACTTC. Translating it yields CASSGGAPYEQYF.

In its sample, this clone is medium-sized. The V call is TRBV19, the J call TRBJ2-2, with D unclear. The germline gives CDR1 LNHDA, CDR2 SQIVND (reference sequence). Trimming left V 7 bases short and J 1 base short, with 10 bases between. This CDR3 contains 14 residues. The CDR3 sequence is CASKNKENTGELFF. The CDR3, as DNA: TGTGCCAGTAAAAATAAGGAGAACACCGGGGAGCTGTTTTTT.

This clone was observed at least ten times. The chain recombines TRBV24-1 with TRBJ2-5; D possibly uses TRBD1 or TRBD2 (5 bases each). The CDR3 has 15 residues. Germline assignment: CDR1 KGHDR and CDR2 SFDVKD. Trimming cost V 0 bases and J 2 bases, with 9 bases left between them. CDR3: CATSDLGWGQETQYF. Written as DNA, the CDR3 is TGTGCCACCAGTGATTTGGGCTGGGGGCAAGAGACCCAGTACTTC.

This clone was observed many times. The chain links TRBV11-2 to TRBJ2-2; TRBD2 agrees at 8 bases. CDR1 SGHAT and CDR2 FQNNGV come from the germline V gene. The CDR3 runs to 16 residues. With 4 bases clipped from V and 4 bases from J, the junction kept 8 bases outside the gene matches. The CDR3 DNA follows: TGTGCCAGCAGCTCGTATAGCGGGACCTCCACCGGGGAGCTGTTTTTT. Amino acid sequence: CASSSYSGTSTGELFF. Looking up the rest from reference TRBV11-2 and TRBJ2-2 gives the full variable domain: EAGVAQSPRYKIIEKRQSVAFWCNPISGHATLYWYQQILGQGPKLLIQFQNNGVVDDSQLPKDRFSAERLKGVDSTLKIQPAKLEDSAVYLCASSSYSGTSTGELFFGEGSRLTVL.

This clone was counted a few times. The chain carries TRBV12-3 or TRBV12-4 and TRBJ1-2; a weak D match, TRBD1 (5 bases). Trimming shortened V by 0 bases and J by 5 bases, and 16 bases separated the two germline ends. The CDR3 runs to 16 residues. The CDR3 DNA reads TGTGCCAGCAGTTTAGCGATGGTGACAGAGCTATATGGCTACACCTTC. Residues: CASSLAMVTELYGYTF.

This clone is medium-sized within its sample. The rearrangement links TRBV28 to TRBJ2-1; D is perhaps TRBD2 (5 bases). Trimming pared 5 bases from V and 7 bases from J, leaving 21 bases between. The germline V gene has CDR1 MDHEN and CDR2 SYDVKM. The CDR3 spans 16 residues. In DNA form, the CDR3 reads TGTGCCAGCAGTAGCTACATGGGAAGTCGGGAAAATGAGCAGTTCTTC. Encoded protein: CASSSYMGSRENEQFF.

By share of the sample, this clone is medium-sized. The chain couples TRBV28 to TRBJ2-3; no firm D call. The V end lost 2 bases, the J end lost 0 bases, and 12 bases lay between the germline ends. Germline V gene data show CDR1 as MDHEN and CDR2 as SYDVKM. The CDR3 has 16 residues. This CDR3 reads CASSLRFIPSTDTQYF. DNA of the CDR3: TGTGCCAGCAGTTTAAGGTTTATCCCTAGCACAGATACGCAGTATTTT.

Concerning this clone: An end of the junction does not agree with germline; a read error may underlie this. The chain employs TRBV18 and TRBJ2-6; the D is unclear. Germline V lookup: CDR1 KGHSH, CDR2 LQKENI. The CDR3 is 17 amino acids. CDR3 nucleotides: TGTGCCAGCTCACTAATGTCTGGAAGCTCTGGTGCCAACGTCCTGACTTTC. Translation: CASSLMSGSSGANVLTF.

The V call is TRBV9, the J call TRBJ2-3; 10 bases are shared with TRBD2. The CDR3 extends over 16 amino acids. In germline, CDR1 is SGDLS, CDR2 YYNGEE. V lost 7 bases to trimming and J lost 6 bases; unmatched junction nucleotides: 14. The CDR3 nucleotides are TGTGCCAGCGGCCCAAGCGGTAGCGGGGGGAGGGATACGCAGTATTTT. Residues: CASGPSGSGGRDTQYF.

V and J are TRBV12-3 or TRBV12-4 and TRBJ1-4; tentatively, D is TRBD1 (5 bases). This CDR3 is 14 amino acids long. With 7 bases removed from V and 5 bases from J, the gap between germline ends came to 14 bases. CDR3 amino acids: CASISDSPNEKLFF. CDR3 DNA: TGTGCCAGCATATCCGACAGCCCGAATGAAAAACTGTTTTTT.

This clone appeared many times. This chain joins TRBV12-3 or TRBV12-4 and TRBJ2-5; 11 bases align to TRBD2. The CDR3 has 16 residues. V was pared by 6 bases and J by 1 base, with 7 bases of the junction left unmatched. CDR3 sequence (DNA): TGTGCCAGCAGCCCCTCTAGCGGGGGGTTCCAAGAGACCCAGTACTTC. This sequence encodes CASSPSSGGFQETQYF.

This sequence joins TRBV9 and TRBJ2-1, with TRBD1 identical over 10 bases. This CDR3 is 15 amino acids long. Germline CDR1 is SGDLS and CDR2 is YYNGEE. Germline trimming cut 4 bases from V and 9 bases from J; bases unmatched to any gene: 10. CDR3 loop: CASSPRTGGWSEQFF. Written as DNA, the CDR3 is TGTGCCAGCAGCCCACGGACAGGGGGATGGAGTGAGCAGTTCTTC.

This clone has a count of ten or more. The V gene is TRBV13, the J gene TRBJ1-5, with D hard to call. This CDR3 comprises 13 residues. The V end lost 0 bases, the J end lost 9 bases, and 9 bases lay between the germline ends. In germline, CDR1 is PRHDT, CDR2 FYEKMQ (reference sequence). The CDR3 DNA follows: TGTGCCAGCAGCTTAGGGGGCTTGAGGCCCCAGCATTTT. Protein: CASSLGGLRPQHF.

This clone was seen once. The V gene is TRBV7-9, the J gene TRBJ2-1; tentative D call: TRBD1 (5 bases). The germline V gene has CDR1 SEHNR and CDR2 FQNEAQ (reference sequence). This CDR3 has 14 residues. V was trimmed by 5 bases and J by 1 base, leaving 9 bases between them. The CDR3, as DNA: TGTGCCAGCAGCCCACAGGATTCCTACAATGAGCAGTTCTTC. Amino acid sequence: CASSPQDSYNEQFF. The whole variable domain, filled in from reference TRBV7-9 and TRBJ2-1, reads DTGVSQNPRHKITKRGQNVTFRCDPISEHNRLYWYRQTLGQGPEFLTYFQNEAQLEKSRLLSDRFSAERPKGSFSTLEIQRTEQGDSAMYLCASSPQDSYNEQFFGPGTRLTVL.

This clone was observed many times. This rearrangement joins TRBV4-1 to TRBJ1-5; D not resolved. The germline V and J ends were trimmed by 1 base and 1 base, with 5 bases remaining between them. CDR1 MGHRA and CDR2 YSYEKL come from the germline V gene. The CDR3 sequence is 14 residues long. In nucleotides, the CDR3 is TGCGCCAGCAGCCAAGGAGGGAGCAATCAGCCCCAGCATTTT. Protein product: CASSQGGSNQPQHF.

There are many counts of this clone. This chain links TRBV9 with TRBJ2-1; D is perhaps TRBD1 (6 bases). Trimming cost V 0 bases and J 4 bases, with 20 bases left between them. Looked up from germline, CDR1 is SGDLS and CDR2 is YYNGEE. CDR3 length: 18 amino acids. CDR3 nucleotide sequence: TGTGCCAGCAGCGTAGGTTCTCAACAGGGAAGGTTGTACAATGAGCAGTTCTTC. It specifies CASSVGSQQGRLYNEQFF.

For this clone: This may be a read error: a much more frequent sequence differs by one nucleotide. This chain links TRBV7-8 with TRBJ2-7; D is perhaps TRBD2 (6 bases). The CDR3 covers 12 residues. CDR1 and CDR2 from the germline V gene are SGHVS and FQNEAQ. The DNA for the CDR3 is TGTGCCAGCAGCTCCGGGGGTATGGAGCGGTACTTC. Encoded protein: CASSSGGMERYF.

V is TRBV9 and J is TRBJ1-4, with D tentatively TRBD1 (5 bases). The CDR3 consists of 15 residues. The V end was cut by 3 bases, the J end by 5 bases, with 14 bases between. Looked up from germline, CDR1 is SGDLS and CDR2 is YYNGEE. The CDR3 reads CASSGGTVRNEKLFF. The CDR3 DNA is TGTGCCAGCAGCGGGGGGACGGTAAGAAATGAAAAACTGTTTTTT.

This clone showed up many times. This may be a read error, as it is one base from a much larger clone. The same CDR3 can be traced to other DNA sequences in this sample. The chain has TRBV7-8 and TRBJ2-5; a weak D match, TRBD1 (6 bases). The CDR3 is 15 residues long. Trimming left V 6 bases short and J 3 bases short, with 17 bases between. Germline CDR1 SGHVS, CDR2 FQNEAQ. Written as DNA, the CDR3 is TGTGCCAGCAGTTCAGGGCTGGGGGCTAAAGAGACCCAGTACTTC. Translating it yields CASSSGLGAKETQYF.

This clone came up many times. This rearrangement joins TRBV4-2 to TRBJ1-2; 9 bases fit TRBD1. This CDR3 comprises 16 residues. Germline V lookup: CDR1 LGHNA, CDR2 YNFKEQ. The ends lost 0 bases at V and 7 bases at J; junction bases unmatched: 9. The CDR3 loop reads CASSQDAGTGTVGYTF. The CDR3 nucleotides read TGTGCCAGCAGCCAAGATGCCGGGACAGGGACTGTTGGCTACACCTTC.

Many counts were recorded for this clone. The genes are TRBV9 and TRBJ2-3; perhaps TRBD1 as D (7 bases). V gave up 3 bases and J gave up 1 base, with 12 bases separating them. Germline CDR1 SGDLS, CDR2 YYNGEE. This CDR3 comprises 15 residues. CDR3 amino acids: CASSETGTGTDTQYF. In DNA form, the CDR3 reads TGTGCCAGCAGCGAGACAGGGACTGGCACAGATACGCAGTATTTT.

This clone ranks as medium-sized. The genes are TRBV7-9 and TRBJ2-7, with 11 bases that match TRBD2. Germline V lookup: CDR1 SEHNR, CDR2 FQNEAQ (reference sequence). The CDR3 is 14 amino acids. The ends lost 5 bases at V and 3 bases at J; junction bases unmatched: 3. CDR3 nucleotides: TGTGCCAGCAGCCCAACTAGCGGGGGCTACGAGCAGTACTTC. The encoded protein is CASSPTSGGYEQYF. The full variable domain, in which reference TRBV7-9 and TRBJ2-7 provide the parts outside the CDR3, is DTGVSQNPRHKITKRGQNVTFRCDPISEHNRLYWYRQTLGQGPEFLTYFQNEAQLEKSRLLSDRFSAERPKGSFSTLEIQRTEQGDSAMYLCASSPTSGGYEQYFGPGTRLTVT.

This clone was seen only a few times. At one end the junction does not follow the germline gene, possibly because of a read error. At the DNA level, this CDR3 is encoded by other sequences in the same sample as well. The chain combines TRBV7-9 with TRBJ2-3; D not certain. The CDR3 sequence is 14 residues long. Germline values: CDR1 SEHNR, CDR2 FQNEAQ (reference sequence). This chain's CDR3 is CASSLGLYTDTQYF. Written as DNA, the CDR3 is TGTGCTAGCAGCTTAGGGCTATACACAGATACGCAGTATTTT.

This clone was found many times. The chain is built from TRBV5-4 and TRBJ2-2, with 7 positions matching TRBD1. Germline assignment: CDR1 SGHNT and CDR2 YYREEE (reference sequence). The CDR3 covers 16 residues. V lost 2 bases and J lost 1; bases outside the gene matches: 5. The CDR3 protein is CASSLQGYRNTGELFF. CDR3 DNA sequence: TGTGCCAGCAGCTTACAGGGGTATCGGAACACCGGGGAGCTGTTTTTT. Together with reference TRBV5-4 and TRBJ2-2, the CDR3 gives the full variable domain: ETGVTQSPTHLIKTRGQQVTLRCSSQSGHNTVSWYQQALGQGPQFIFQYYREEENGRGNFPPRFSGLQFPNYSSELNVNALELDDSALYLCASSLQGYRNTGELFFGEGSRLTVL.

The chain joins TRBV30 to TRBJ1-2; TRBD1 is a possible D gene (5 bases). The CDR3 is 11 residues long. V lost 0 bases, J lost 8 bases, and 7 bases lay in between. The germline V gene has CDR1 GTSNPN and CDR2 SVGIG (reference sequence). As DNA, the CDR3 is TGTGCCTGGAGTGTAGGGGTGGGCTACACCTTC. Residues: CAWSVGVGYTF.

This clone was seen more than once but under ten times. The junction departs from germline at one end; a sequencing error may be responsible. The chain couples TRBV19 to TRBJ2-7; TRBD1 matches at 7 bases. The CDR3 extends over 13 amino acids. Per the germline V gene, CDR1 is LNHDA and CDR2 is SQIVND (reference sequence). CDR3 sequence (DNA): TGTGCCAGTAGTTGGGACAAGGGGGCCGAGCATTACTTC. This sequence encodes CASSWDKGAEHYF. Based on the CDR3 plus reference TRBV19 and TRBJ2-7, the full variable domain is DGGITQSPKYLFRKEGQNVTLSCEQNLNHDAMYWYRQDPGQGLRLIYYSQIVNDFQKGDIAEGYSVSREKKESFPLTVTSAQKNPTAFYLCASSWDKGAEHYFGPGTRLTVT.

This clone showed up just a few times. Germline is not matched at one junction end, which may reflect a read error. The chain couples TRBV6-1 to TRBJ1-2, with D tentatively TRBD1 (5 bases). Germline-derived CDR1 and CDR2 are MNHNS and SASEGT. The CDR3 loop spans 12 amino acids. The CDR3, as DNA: TGTGCCAGCGCGCAGGGCGCCTATGGCCACACCTTC. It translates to CASAQGAYGHTF.

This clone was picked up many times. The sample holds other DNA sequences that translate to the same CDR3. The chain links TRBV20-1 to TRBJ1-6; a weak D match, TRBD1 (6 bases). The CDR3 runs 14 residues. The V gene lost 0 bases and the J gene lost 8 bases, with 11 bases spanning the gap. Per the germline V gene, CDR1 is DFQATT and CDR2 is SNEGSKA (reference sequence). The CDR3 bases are TGCAGTGCTAGAGATGGGAGGGGGTATTCACCCCTCCACTTT. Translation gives CSARDGRGYSPLHF.

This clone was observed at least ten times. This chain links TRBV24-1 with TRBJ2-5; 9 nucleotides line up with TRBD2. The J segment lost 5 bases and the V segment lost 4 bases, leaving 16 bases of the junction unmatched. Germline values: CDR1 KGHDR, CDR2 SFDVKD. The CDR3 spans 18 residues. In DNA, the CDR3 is TGTGCCACCAGTGAAACCCCCTGGGCTGGCGGGAGGGGCGAGACCCAGTACTTC. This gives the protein CATSETPWAGGRGETQYF.

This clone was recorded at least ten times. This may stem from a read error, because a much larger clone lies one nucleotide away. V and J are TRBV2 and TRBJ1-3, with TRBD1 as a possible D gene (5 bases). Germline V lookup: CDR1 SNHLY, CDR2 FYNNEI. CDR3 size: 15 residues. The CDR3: CASSLDRGSGSTIYF. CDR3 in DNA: TGTGCCAGCAGTCTTGACAGAGGCTCTGGAAGCACCATATATTTT.